This T cell receptor beta chain was profiled in a study of metastatic and nonmetastatic thyroid tumors. Looking at the study overall: The study looked at repertoires side by side in blood and in tumor or nodule tissue from malignant and benign thyroid patients.

General study results and limits: The study reportedly found significantly higher TCR beta diversity in malignant thyroid tumors than benign nodules, in blood and tumor.

As processed by the authors: What underpinned the distant-metastasis classifier for papillary thyroid cancer was the set of CDR3 differences across clinicopathological groups. MiXCR was used by TCRdb to re-call the PCR reads. The V and J calls follow TCRdb's processing rather than the paper's. The sample consists of fewer than 40,000 clones, 30% of them appearing once. Patients underwent thyroid surgery, and none had received any treatment before it. Deletions cut 4 bases from V and 10 bases from J, with 14 bases between. The CDR3 totals 14 residues. This clone was detected a few times. The antigen is unknown.

This clonotype was obtained from a female donor with papillary thyroid cancer or a benign thyroid nodule (not recorded which). Some clones in this sample may be carry-over from other donors' samples. Sequenced sample: blood. This chain connects TRBV12-3 or TRBV12-4 to TRBJ1-6; a weak D match, TRBD1 (6 bases). CDR3 amino acids: CASSSQGLGSPLHF. The CDR3 bases are TGTGCCAGCAGTTCCCAGGGGCTGGGGTCACCCCTCCACTTT.